A single sample is the source of the 5 T cell receptor beta chains below, sequenced in a study of esophageal squamous cell carcinoma tumors. PCR used a TCR alpha or TCR beta constant-region primer with a P20EA primer, then nested PCR with CA2 or CB2. A polyT18-containing BSL-18E primer started reverse transcription before unbiased adaptor ligation RT-PCR amplified the TCR genes. TCRdb reprocessed the 5' RACE reads via MiXCR and lists one record per CDR3 protein. The sample includes around 6,000 distinct CDR3 sequences, about 22% of them seen just once. The sequencing input was tumor tissue. The receptors stem from a man between 45 and 85 years old with esophageal squamous cell carcinoma.

In regard to this clonotype: Germline and junction disagree at one end, which may indicate a read error. This sequence joins TRBV29-1 and TRBJ1-2, with D maybe TRBD1 (5 bases). The germline gives CDR1 SQVTM, CDR2 ANQGSEA. The length of the CDR3 is 11 residues. The CDR3 nucleotides are TGCAGCGGCCGGGACGGCTATGGCGACACCTTC. Its protein product is CSGRDGYGDTF.

The chain uses TRBV20-1 and TRBJ1-5; D gene unclear. The CDR3 has 18 residues. Germline values: CDR1 DFQATT, CDR2 SNEGSKA (reference sequence). V lost 0 bases and J lost 0, with 18 bases in between. The CDR3 here is CSARDLRFGADSNQPQHF. The CDR3 coding sequence is TGCAGTGCTAGAGATCTGAGGTTTGGAGCCGATAGCAATCAGCCCCAGCATTTT.

This clonotype was detected a few times. A single base separates this from a much larger clone, so it may be a read error. The V call is TRBV12-3 or TRBV12-4, the J call TRBJ1-2; D not certain. The CDR3 loop spans 16 amino acids. CDR3: CASLHYLRADRYGDTF. CDR3 sequence (DNA): TGTGCCAGCCTACATTACCTAAGGGCAGATCGGTATGGCGACACCTTC.

V gene TRBV5-1 combines with J gene TRBJ2-1; TRBD2 is a possible D gene (6 bases). Germline lookup yields CDR1 SGHRS and CDR2 YFSETQ. There are 16 residues in the CDR3. With 3 bases removed from V and 3 bases from J, the gap between germline ends came to 16 bases. The CDR3 protein is CASSYELAAGYNEQFF. In DNA form, the CDR3 reads TGCGCCAGCAGCTACGAACTAGCAGCGGGCTACAATGAGCAGTTCTTC.

The rearrangement uses TRBV7-9 and TRBJ2-1; D not certain. Trimming removed 6 bases from V and 1 base from J, with 13 bases in between. The CDR3 is made up of 15 amino acids. In germline, CDR1 is SEHNR, CDR2 FQNEAQ (reference sequence). The DNA of the CDR3 is TGTGCCAGCAGTTCCCGGACGGGTTCCTACAATGAGCAGTTCTTC. Translating it yields CASSSRTGSYNEQFF.